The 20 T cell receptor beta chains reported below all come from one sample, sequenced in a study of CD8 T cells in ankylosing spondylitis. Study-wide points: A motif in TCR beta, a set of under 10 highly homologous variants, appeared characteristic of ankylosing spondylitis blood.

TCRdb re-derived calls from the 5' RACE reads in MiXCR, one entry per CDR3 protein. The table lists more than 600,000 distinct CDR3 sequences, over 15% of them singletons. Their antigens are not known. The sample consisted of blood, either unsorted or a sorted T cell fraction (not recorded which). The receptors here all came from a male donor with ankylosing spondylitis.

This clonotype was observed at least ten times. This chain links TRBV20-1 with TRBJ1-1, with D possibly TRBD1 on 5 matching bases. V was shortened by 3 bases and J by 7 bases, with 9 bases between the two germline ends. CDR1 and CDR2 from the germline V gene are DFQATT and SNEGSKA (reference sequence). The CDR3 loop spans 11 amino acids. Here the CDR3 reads CSASRTLEAFF. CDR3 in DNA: TGCAGTGCTAGCCGGACACTTGAAGCTTTCTTT.

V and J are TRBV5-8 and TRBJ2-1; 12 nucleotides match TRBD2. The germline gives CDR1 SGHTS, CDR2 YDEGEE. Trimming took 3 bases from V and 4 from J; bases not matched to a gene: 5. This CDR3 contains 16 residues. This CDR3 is CASSWRLAGDYNEQFF. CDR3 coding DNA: TGTGCCAGCAGCTGGAGACTAGCGGGAGATTACAATGAGCAGTTCTTC.

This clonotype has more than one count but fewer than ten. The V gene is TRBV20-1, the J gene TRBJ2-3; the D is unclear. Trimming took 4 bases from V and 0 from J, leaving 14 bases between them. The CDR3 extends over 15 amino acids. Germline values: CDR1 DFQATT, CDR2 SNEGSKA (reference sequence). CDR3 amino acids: CSATLQTPSTDTQYF. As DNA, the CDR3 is TGCAGTGCTACTCTACAGACCCCGAGCACAGATACGCAGTATTTT.

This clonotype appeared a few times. This CDR3 is CASSRAGTYEQYF. As DNA, the CDR3 is TGCGCCAGCAGCCGAGCGGGGACCTACGAGCAGTACTTC. This chain uses TRBV10-1 with TRBJ2-7, with TRBD2 identical over 7 bases. Germline values: CDR1 WNHNN, CDR2 SYGVQD (reference sequence). V was pared by 6 bases and J by 2 bases, with 4 bases of the junction left unmatched. This CDR3 region has 13 residues.

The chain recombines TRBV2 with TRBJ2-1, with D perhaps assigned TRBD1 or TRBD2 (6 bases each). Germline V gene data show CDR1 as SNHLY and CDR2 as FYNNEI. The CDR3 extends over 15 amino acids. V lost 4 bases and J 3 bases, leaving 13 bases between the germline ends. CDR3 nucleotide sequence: TGTGCCAGCAGTGGCTGGGGGGCAGACTACAATGAGCAGTTCTTC. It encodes CASSGWGADYNEQFF. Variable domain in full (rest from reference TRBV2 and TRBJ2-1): EPEVTQTPSHQVTQMGQEVILRCVPISNHLYFYWYRQILGQKVEFLVSFYNNEISEKSEIFDDQFSVERPDGSNFTLKIRSTKLEDSAMYFCASSGWGADYNEQFFGPGTRLTVL.

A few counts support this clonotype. The CDR3 spells CASSARLAGGPSYNEQFF. CDR3 DNA sequence: TGTGCCAGCAGCGCCAGACTAGCGGGGGGGCCTAGCTACAATGAGCAGTTCTTC. V gene TRBV9 combines with J gene TRBJ2-1; 14 bases match TRBD2. V dropped 3 bases and J dropped 3; count of bases not matched to a gene: 8. Germline V lookup: CDR1 SGDLS, CDR2 YYNGEE. There are 18 residues in the CDR3.

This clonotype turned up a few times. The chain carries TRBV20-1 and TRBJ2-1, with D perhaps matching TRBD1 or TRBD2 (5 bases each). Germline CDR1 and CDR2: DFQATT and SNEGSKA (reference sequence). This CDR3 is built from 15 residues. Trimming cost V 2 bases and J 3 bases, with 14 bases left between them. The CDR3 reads CSARTGTGNYNEQFF. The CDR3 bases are TGCAGTGCTAGAACCGGGACGGGGAACTACAATGAGCAGTTCTTC.

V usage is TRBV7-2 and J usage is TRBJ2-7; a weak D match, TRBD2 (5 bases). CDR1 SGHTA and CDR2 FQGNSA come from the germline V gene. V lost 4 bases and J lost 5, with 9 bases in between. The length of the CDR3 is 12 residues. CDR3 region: CASSSGLNEQYF. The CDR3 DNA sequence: TGTGCCAGCAGCTCCGGACTGAACGAGCAGTACTTC.

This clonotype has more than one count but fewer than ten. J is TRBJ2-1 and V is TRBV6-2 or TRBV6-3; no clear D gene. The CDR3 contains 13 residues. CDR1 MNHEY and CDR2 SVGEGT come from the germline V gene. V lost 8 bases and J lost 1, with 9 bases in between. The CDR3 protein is CASRQWSYNEQFF. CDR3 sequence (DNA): TGTGCCAGCCGGCAGTGGTCCTACAATGAGCAGTTCTTC.

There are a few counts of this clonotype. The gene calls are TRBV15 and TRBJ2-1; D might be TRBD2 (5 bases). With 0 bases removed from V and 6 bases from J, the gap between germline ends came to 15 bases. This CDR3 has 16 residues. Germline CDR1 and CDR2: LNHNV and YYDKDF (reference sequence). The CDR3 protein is CATSRDWSADFNEQFF. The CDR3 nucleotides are TGTGCCACCAGCAGAGATTGGTCAGCGGATTTCAATGAGCAGTTCTTC.

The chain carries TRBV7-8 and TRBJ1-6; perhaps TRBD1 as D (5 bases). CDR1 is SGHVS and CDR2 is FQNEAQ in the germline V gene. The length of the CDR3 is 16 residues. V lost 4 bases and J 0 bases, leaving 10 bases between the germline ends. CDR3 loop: CASSWGMSSYNSPLHF. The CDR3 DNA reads TGTGCCAGCAGCTGGGGCATGAGCTCCTATAATTCACCCCTCCACTTT.

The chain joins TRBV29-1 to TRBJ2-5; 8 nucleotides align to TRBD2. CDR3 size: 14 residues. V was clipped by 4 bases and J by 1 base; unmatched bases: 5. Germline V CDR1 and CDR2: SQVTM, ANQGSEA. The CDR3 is CSVVPSGLQETQYF. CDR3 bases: TGCAGCGTTGTCCCTAGCGGGCTCCAAGAGACCCAGTACTTC.

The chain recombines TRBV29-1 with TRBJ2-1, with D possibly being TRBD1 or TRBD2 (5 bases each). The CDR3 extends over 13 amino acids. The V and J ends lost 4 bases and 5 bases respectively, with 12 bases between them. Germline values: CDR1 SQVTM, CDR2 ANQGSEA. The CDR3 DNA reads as TGCAGCGTTGGCGCCAGAGGGGACAATGAGCAGTTCTTC. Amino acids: CSVGARGDNEQFF.

CDR3 sequence reads: CAISEATTDTQYF. DNA of the CDR3: TGTGCCATCAGTGAGGCAACCACAGATACGCAGTATTTT. The chain couples TRBV10-3 to TRBJ2-3; D is ambiguous. Germline CDR1 and CDR2: ENHRY and SYGVKD. This CDR3 contains 13 residues. Between the trimmed V and J ends, which lost 2 bases and 2 bases, there was a span of 5 bases.

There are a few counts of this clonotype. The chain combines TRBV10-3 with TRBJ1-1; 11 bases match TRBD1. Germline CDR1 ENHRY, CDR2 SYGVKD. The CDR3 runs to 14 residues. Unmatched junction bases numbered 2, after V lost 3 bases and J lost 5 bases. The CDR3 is CAISDRDRGTEAFF. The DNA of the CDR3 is TGTGCCATCAGTGATCGGGACAGGGGGACTGAAGCTTTCTTT.

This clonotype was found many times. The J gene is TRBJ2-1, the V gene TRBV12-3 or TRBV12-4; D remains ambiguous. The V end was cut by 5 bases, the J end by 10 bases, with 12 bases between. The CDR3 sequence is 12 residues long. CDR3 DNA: TGTGCCAGCAGTAGCTATTCCCTGGAGCAGTTCTTC. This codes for CASSSYSLEQFF.

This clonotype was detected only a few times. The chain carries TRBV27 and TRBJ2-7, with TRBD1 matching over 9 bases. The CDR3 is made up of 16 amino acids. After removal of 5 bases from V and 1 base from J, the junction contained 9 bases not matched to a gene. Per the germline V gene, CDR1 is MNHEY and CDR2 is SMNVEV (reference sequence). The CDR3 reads CASSPRGQGWSYEQYF. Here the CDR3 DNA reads TGTGCCAGCAGTCCACGAGGACAGGGGTGGTCCTACGAGCAGTACTTC.

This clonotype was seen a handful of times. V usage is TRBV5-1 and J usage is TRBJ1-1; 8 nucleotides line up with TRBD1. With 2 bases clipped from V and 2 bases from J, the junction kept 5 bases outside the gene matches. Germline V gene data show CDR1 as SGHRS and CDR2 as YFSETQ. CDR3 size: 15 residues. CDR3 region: CASSFRGQGNTEAFF. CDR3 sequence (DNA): TGCGCCAGCAGCTTCAGAGGACAGGGCAACACTGAAGCTTTCTTT.

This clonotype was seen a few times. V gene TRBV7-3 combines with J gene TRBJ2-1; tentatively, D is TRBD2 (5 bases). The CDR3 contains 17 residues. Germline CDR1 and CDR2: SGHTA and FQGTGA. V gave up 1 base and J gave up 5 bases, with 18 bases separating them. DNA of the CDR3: TGTGCCAGCAGCTTAAGGTTAATTTCGGGGTTCGACAATGAGCAGTTCTTC. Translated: CASSLRLISGFDNEQFF.

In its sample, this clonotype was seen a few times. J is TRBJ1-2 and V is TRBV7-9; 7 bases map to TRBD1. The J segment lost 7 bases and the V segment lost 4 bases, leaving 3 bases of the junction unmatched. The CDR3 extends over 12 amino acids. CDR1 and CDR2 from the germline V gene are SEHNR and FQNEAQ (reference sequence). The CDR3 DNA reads TGTGCCAGCAGCTCACAGGGGAGTGGCTACACCTTC. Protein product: CASSSQGSGYTF.